This T cell receptor beta chain is from a study of CD8 T cells in ankylosing spondylitis. Study observations and caveats: A TCR beta motif of about 8 highly homologous variants appeared characteristic of ankylosing spondylitis blood. Reported data indicate significant enrichment of disease-linked clones within matched ankylosing spondylitis synovial fluid. Relatively scarce in peripheral blood, disease-linked clones were CD8+.

This clonotype was seen at least ten times. Its antigen is still unknown. Quantitative 5'-RACE with molecular barcodes generated TCR beta libraries. MiXCR, applied by TCRdb to the 5' RACE reads, yields one record per CDR3 protein. The data show hundreds of thousands of distinct CDR3 sequences, with approximately 17% seen just once and approximately 1% held by the top ten. The CDR3 consists of 15 residues. Germline V gene sequence: CDR1 SQVTM, CDR2 ANQGSEA. The trim removed 6 bases at V and 2 bases at J, leaving 10 bases unmatched. Material: blood, either unsorted or a sorted T cell fraction (not recorded which). The chain employs TRBV29-1 and TRBJ2-1, with 7 bases lining up with TRBD2. The source of this sequence is a male donor with ankylosing spondylitis. The CDR3 loop is CSVRQLAPAYNEQFF. The CDR3 region has the DNA TGCAGCGTCCGCCAACTAGCGCCCGCCTACAATGAGCAGTTCTTC.